Following are 28 T cell receptor beta chains from one sample sequenced in a study of memory CD4+ T cells and cytomegalovirus serostatus. Produced via immunoSEQ multiplex PCR; TCRdb's table is partial and in-frame only. The sample contains approximately 70,000 clones, approximately 80% of which appear only once. The sort gate was single viable CD3+CD4+CD8-CD45RO+ cells for memory CD4+ T cells. The sample comprised memory CD4+ T cells from blood. The source is an adult in good health and CMV-seropositive.

V gene TRBV5-1 combines with J gene TRBJ2-7; TRBD1 might be the D (6 bases). Trimming took off 5 bases at V and 2 bases at J, with 17 bases between the two ends. CDR3 length: 15 residues. Germline V lookup: CDR1 SGHRS, CDR2 YFSETQ. CDR3 loop: CASRLSWTATYEQYF. The DNA for the CDR3 is TGCGCCAGCAGACTGAGTTGGACAGCAACCTACGAGCAGTACTTC.

J is TRBJ2-2 and V is TRBV6-1, with 8 bases lining up with TRBD1. This CDR3 region has 15 residues. Germline lookup yields CDR1 MNHNS and CDR2 SASEGT. The junction had 11 bases not matched to a gene; V was cut back by 11 bases and J by 3 bases. The CDR3 sequence is CACTMDRVYTGELFF. CDR3 sequence (DNA): TGTGCCTGCACGATGGACAGGGTGTACACCGGGGAGCTGTTTTTT.

The chain uses TRBV4-3 and TRBJ1-2; D unresolved. Germline V lookup: CDR1 LGHNA, CDR2 YSLEER. The V and J ends lost 0 bases and 8 bases respectively, with 13 bases between them. The CDR3 is 14 amino acids. The CDR3 nucleotides read TGCGCCAGCAGCCAAGATAGAAGGATAAGCGGCTACACCTTC. It yields the protein CASSQDRRISGYTF.

This chain connects TRBV28 to TRBJ1-5; D is unclear. The germline gives CDR1 MDHEN, CDR2 SYDVKM. V gave up 6 bases and J gave up 3 bases, with 15 bases separating them. The CDR3 consists of 15 residues. In DNA form, the CDR3 reads TGTGCCAGCAGCTTCGGAGAGGGCTACAATCAGCCCCAGCATTTT. This sequence encodes CASSFGEGYNQPQHF.

The rearrangement links TRBV11-3 to TRBJ1-5; D ambiguous. Trimming removed 4 bases at V and 8 bases at J, with 12 bases between. The CDR3 has 13 residues. Germline V lookup: CDR1 SGHNT, CDR2 YENEEA. The DNA for the CDR3 is TGTGCCAGCAGCTCACAGATTTGGGAGCCCCAGCATTTT. Translating it yields CASSSQIWEPQHF. Filled out from reference TRBV11-3 and TRBJ1-5, the complete variable domain reads EAGVVQSPRYKIIEKKQPVAFWCNPISGHNTLYWYLQNLGQGPELLIRYENEEAVDDSQLPKDRFSAERLKGVDSTLKIQPAELGDSAVYLCASSSQIWEPQHFGDGTRLSIL.

This chain uses TRBV7-2 with TRBJ1-2; D ambiguous. The V gene lost 3 bases and the J gene lost 1 base, with 3 bases spanning the gap. The germline V gene encodes CDR1 SGHTA and CDR2 FQGNSA. There are 12 residues in the CDR3. CDR3 nucleotides: TGTGCCAGCAGCTTGGATAACTATGGCTACACCTTC. It encodes CASSLDNYGYTF.

The chain uses TRBV5-5 and TRBJ1-2; 9 bases map to TRBD1. There are 16 residues in the CDR3. V was pared by 2 bases and J by 4 bases, with 9 bases of the junction left unmatched. Germline V gene data show CDR1 as SGHKS and CDR2 as YYEKEE (reference sequence). CDR3 loop: CASSFSGTGFFYGYTF. The CDR3, as DNA: TGTGCCAGCAGCTTTTCCGGGACAGGGTTTTTCTATGGCTACACCTTC.

The chain has TRBV5-4 and TRBJ2-2; D possibly corresponds to TRBD2 (5 bases). The CDR3 is 15 amino acids. The germline CDR1 and CDR2 sequences are SGHNT and YYREEE (reference sequence). Trimming removed 4 bases at V and 2 bases at J, with 12 bases between. In DNA, the CDR3 is TGTGCCAGCAGCCCCCGCGGGCCTAACACCGGGGAGCTGTTTTTT. Translated: CASSPRGPNTGELFF.

The chain has TRBV28 and TRBJ1-3, with 10 nucleotides matching TRBD1. V lost 6 bases, J lost 0 bases, and 14 bases stayed unmatched. CDR3 length: 19 amino acids. Germline V gene data show CDR1 as MDHEN and CDR2 as SYDVKM. The CDR3 loop is CASSRYPGQGDSSGNTIYF. The CDR3, as DNA: TGTGCCAGCAGCCGTTACCCAGGACAGGGGGACAGCTCTGGAAACACCATATATTTT.

This clone was detected only once. Written as DNA, the CDR3 is TGTGCCAGCAGCCAGGGACCCTTTCAAGAGACCCAGTACTTC. It codes for CASSQGPFQETQYF. The rearrangement joins TRBV7-2 to TRBJ2-5; the D gene could be TRBD1 or TRBD2 (5 bases each). V lost 5 bases, J lost 2 bases, and 12 bases lay in between. Per the germline V gene, CDR1 is SGHTA and CDR2 is FQGNSA. The CDR3 loop spans 14 amino acids. The variable domain in full, completed from reference TRBV7-2 and TRBJ2-5, reads GAGVSQSPSNKVTEKGKDVELRCDPISGHTALYWYRQSLGQGLEFLIYFQGNSAPDKSGLPSDRFSAERTGGSVSTLTIQRTQQEDSAVYLCASSQGPFQETQYFGPGTRLLVL.

The DNA of the CDR3 is TGTGCCAGCAGCCCCCGACTAGCGGGAGGGGATACGCAGTATTTT. Protein product: CASSPRLAGGDTQYF. The gene calls are TRBV9 and TRBJ2-3; TRBD2 agrees at 14 bases. This CDR3 spans 15 amino acids. V gave up 4 bases and J gave up 6 bases; unmatched junction bases: 4. Germline V lookup: CDR1 SGDLS, CDR2 YYNGEE.

The chain has TRBV6-1 and TRBJ2-2; D is perhaps TRBD1 or TRBD2 (6 bases each). This CDR3 is built from 15 residues. CDR1 is MNHNS, CDR2 SASEGT, per germline. With 5 bases removed from V and 2 bases from J, the gap between germline ends came to 12 bases. CDR3 amino acids: CASSQGRINTGELFF. The DNA for the CDR3 is TGTGCCAGCAGTCAGGGGAGGATTAACACCGGGGAGCTGTTTTTT.

This clone was seen once. The chain couples TRBV6-5 to TRBJ1-1; D unclear. CDR3 length: 13 amino acids. Germline-derived CDR1 and CDR2 are MNHEY and SVGAGI. V lost 5 bases to trimming and J lost 10 bases, with 17 bases between them. The DNA of the CDR3 is TGTGCCAGCAGTCCCTTCGGACGGTCGGGAGCTTTCTTT. This gives the protein CASSPFGRSGAFF.

The chain combines TRBV6-6 with TRBJ2-7; weak D call: TRBD2 (6 bases). Germline-derived CDR1 and CDR2 are MNHNY and SVGAGI (reference sequence). The CDR3 has 15 residues. The V end was cut by 2 bases, the J end by 4 bases, with 15 bases between. In DNA, the CDR3 is TGTGCCAGCAGTTACGGCCCAGGCCGGGGGTACGAGCAGTACTTC. It encodes CASSYGPGRGYEQYF.

This chain joins TRBV5-6 and TRBJ2-3; D uncertain. This CDR3 comprises 14 residues. The germline V gene encodes CDR1 SGHDT and CDR2 YYEEEE. The germline V and J ends were trimmed by 0 bases and 2 bases, with 7 bases remaining between them. The CDR3 DNA reads as TGTGCCAGCAGCTTGGTCGAGAACACAGATACGCAGTATTTT. Its protein product is CASSLVENTDTQYF.

This clone was counted a few times. The rearrangement links TRBV5-5 to TRBJ1-1, with TRBD1 identical over 9 bases. The CDR3 has 13 residues. Trimming cost V 2 bases and J 10 bases; bases outside gene matches: 6. Germline CDR1 is SGHKS and CDR2 is YYEKEE (reference sequence). The DNA of the CDR3 is TGTGCCAGCAGCTTTGGGACAGGGCAAGTAGCTTTCTTT. It yields the protein CASSFGTGQVAFF.

The V and J genes are TRBV21-1 and TRBJ1-4. TRBV21-1 is a recognized pseudogene. The CDR3 consists of 18 residues. The CDR3 DNA reads TGTGCCAGCAGCAAAGCGATAAGCGGGAGTGAGACTAATGAAAAACTGTTTTTT. Translating gives CASSKAISGSETNEKLFF.

The chain is built from TRBV11-2 and TRBJ1-2; D not certain. CDR3 length equals 13 residues. Germline assignment: CDR1 SGHAT and CDR2 FQNNGV. Trimming cost V 0 bases and J 7 bases, with 9 bases left between them. In DNA form, the CDR3 reads TGTGCCAGCAGCTTAGATCTGGGCGTTGGCTACACCTTC. Protein: CASSLDLGVGYTF.

This chain joins TRBV5-6 and TRBJ2-2; perhaps TRBD2 as D (5 bases). The CDR3 runs to 16 residues. Trimming shortened V by 3 bases and J by 0 bases, and 12 bases separated the two germline ends. The germline V gene encodes CDR1 SGHDT and CDR2 YYEEEE. CDR3 sequence (DNA): TGTGCCAGCAGCTCTCTAGCCCGACCGAACACCGGGGAGCTGTTTTTT. Translated: CASSSLARPNTGELFF.

The CDR3 bases are TGTGCCAGCAGCCTTGCGGGGAGGGGGGGAGAGACCCAGTACTTC. Protein sequence: CASSLAGRGGETQYF. The V gene is TRBV7-2, the J gene TRBJ2-5; D possibly corresponds to TRBD2 (7 bases). Between the trimmed V and J ends, which lost 5 bases and 4 bases, there was a span of 17 bases. The V gene's germline CDR1 is SGHTA and CDR2 FQGNSA. CDR3 length: 15 amino acids.

This chain uses TRBV27 with TRBJ1-2; D is unclear. In germline, CDR1 is MNHEY, CDR2 SMNVEV (reference sequence). The CDR3 is 13 residues long. The V end was cut by 7 bases, the J end by 4 bases, with 13 bases between. CDR3 residues: CASTRGVAYGYTF. CDR3 coding DNA: TGTGCCAGCACTCGTGGGGTTGCCTATGGCTACACCTTC.

The chain employs TRBV5-1 and TRBJ2-1; TRBD1 matches 7 bases. The CDR3 is made up of 14 amino acids. Per germline, CDR1 SGHRS and CDR2 YFSETQ. J was trimmed by 13 bases and V by 1 base; bases with no gene match: 11. The CDR3 DNA sequence: TGCGCCAGCAGCTTGAACCCGGGACAGACCGGCCAGTTCTTC. It encodes CASSLNPGQTGQFF.

This clone showed up just a few times. The rearrangement links TRBV28 to TRBJ2-1; 15 bases are shared with TRBD2. This CDR3 has 17 residues. Germline CDR1 MDHEN, CDR2 SYDVKM. V shed 2 bases and J 12 bases; nucleotides not matched to a gene: 11. The CDR3 loop is CASSLGGGTSGGKSQFF. Here the CDR3 DNA reads TGTGCCAGCAGTTTAGGGGGCGGGACTAGCGGGGGGAAATCGCAGTTCTTC.

The chain links TRBV2 to TRBJ2-2; D call uncertain. The CDR3 spans 15 residues. CDR1 and CDR2 (germline): SNHLY, FYNNEI. Trimming removed 8 bases from V and 0 bases from J, with 13 bases in between. Written as DNA, the CDR3 is TGTGCCAGCGTCCAGGCCCTCTCGAACACCGGGGAGCTGTTTTTT. It encodes CASVQALSNTGELFF.

The rearrangement links TRBV28 to TRBJ1-1; D perhaps matches TRBD1 (6 bases). Germline V gives CDR1 MDHEN, CDR2 SYDVKM. This CDR3 has 16 amino acids. Trimming cost V 6 bases and J 7 bases, with 24 bases left between them. The CDR3 DNA follows: TGTGCCAGCAGCGCGCCGGGGGGGGCGGTAAGAGGTGAAGCTTTCTTT. It encodes CASSAPGGAVRGEAFF. The full variable domain, rest sourced from reference TRBV28 and TRBJ1-1, is DVKVTQSSRYLVKRTGEKVFLECVQDMDHENMFWYRQDPGLGLRLIYFSYDVKMKEKGDIPEGYSVSREKKERFSLILESASTNQTSMYLCASSAPGGAVRGEAFFGQGTRLTVV.

CDR3 DNA: TGCAGCGTTGCACTGGCCTACGAGCAGTACTTC. Encoded protein: CSVALAYEQYF. The genes are TRBV29-1 and TRBJ2-7, with unresolved D. The V gene lost 4 bases and the J gene lost 2 bases, with 6 bases spanning the gap. The germline CDR1 and CDR2 sequences are SQVTM and ANQGSEA. The length of the CDR3 is 11 residues.

This chain links TRBV7-9 with TRBJ1-1, with 7 bases identical to TRBD1. Germline trimming cut 4 bases from V and 4 bases from J; bases unmatched to any gene: 3. This CDR3 has 13 residues. Germline V CDR1 and CDR2: SEHNR, FQNEAQ (reference sequence). The chain's CDR3 is CASSSQGTTEAFF. CDR3 coding DNA: TGTGCCAGCAGCTCACAGGGGACCACTGAAGCTTTCTTT.

The chain employs TRBV6-5 and TRBJ1-2; possibly TRBD1 for D (6 bases). Trimming shortened V by 5 bases and J by 6 bases, and 16 bases separated the two germline ends. The CDR3 contains 14 residues. CDR1 is MNHEY, CDR2 SVGAGI, per germline. The CDR3 reads CASSPDDRPNGYTF. The CDR3 DNA follows: TGTGCCAGCAGTCCTGACGACAGGCCGAATGGCTACACCTTC.